A selection of T cell receptor beta chains follows, all from one sample in a study of blood T cells in healthy people across ages. One entry per CDR3 protein results from TCRdb running MiXCR on the 5' RACE reads. The profile covers 1.5 million to 2 million distinct CDR3 sequences, with about 50% appearing a single time and around 2.1% taken by the ten largest. Sequencing was performed on blood. The source is a woman in her 40s in good health. The CDR3 runs from the conserved cysteine through the conserved F or W. A D gene is named only where the DNA matches it firmly. The size entry is marked missing in some rows and otherwise reads once, few, many or a size class.

TRBV24-1,TRBJ2-6,16,few,TRBD2,CATSDPGGSGANVLTF,TGTGCCACCAGTGATCCGGGAGGCTCTGGGGCCAACGTCCTGACTTTC
TRBV12-3/TRBV12-4,TRBJ2-7,14,many,TRBD1,CASSFGGQGYEQYF,TGTGCCAGCAGTTTCGGTGGACAGGGCTACGAGCAGTACTTC
TRBV3-1,TRBJ2-7,17,.,TRBD1,CASSQALQRGPTYEQYF,TGTGCCAGCAGCCAGGCTCTCCAGAGGGGGCCGACCTACGAGCAGTACTTC
TRBV27,TRBJ1-1,14,.,.,CASSFVGGRAEAFF,TGTGCCAGCAGTTTTGTTGGGGGGCGGGCTGAAGCTTTCTTT
TRBV7-2,TRBJ1-5,16,.,.,CASSSLGTDSNQPQHF,TGTGCCAGCAGCTCCCTTGGGACGGATAGCAATCAGCCCCAGCATTTT
TRBV12-3/TRBV12-4,TRBJ2-3,15,.,TRBD2,CASSPRAGGGDTQYF,TGTGCCAGCAGTCCCCGAGCGGGGGGAGGGGATACGCAGTATTTT
TRBV7-2,TRBJ2-3,14,.,.,CASSLNLLTGTQDF,TGTGCCAGCAGCCTTAATTTACTGACGGGTACGCAGGATTTT
TRBV2,TRBJ2-3,14,few,.,CASMVGGGTDTQYF,TGTGCCAGCATGGTAGGGGGGGGCACAGATACGCAGTATTTT
TRBV5-1,TRBJ2-1,13,few,.,CASSPEVQNEQFF,TGCGCCAGCAGCCCCGAGGTGCAGAATGAGCAGTTCTTC
TRBV29-1,TRBJ1-2,13,once,.,CSVDAGPSELPTF,TGCAGCGTCGACGCAGGGCCGAGCGAGCTGCCCACCTTC
TRBV15,TRBJ1-2,15,.,.,CATSSPGIPNYGYTF,TGTGCCACCAGCAGCCCGGGGATACCGAACTATGGCTACACCTTC
TRBV7-9,TRBJ2-7,17,.,TRBD1,CASSLYGQGREDGEQYF,TGTGCCAGCAGCTTGTACGGACAGGGACGGGAAGACGGCGAGCAGTACTTC
TRBV6-1,TRBJ2-3,14,.,.,CASSERVTWDTQYF,TGTGCCAGCAGTGAAAGGGTGACATGGGATACGCAGTATTTT
TRBV28,TRBJ2-5,13,.,.,CASSHESLETQYF,TGTGCCAGCAGTCACGAAAGTCTCGAGACCCAGTACTTC
TRBV21-1,TRBJ1-4,18,once,.,CASSKVAFAGAYDEKLFF,TGTGCCAGCAGCAAAGTCGCCTTTGCGGGGGCTTACGATGAAAAACTGTTTTTT
TRBV12-3/TRBV12-4,TRBJ1-6,13,.,.,CAGSLMENSPPHF,TGTGCCGGCAGTTTAATGGAGAATTCACCCCCCCACTTT
TRBV27,TRBJ2-5,17,few,TRBD1,CASSKSTGTGHQETQYF,TGTGCCAGCAGTAAATCCACCGGGACAGGACACCAAGAGACCCAGTACTTC
TRBV20-1,TRBJ2-7,14,many,.,CSARDKRRSYEQYF,TGCAGTGCTAGAGATAAACGGAGGTCCTACGAGCAGTACTTC
TRBV20-1,TRBJ1-6,17,.,.,CSGRNRQASSHNSPLHF,TGCAGTGGTAGAAACCGACAGGCTAGCTCCCATAATTCACCCCTCCACTTT
TRBV20-1,TRBJ2-7,14,.,.,CSACPGRGAYEQYF,TGCAGTGCTTGCCCGGGGCGGGGAGCCTACGAGCAGTACTTC
TRBV7-9,TRBJ2-5,15,.,TRBD1,CASSLSMNRGETQYF,TGTGCCAGCAGCTTAAGCATGAACAGGGGTGAGACCCAGTACTTC
TRBV20-1,TRBJ2-5,16,.,TRBD1,CSARDRGQGARETQYF,TGCAGTGCTAGAGATCGGGGACAGGGGGCTAGGGAGACCCAGTACTTC
TRBV5-1,TRBJ2-3,13,.,TRBD2,CASSSSGEGTQYF,TGCGCCAGCAGCTCTAGCGGGGAGGGTACGCAGTATTTT
TRBV12-3/TRBV12-4,TRBJ2-1,14,.,TRBD2,CASSVRLANNEQFF,TGTGCCAGCAGTGTGAGACTAGCCAACAATGAGCAGTTCTTC
TRBV7-2,TRBJ2-5,13,few,.,CASSRAGVETQYF,TGTGCCAGCAGTCGTGCCGGTGTAGAGACCCAGTACTTC
TRBV16,TRBJ2-7,13,.,.,CASSQFTASEQYF,TGTGCCAGCAGCCAATTTACGGCTTCCGAGCAGTACTTC
TRBV5-1,TRBJ2-3,15,.,.,CASSLAGDRGGTQYF,TGCGCCAGCAGCTTGGCCGGGGACCGAGGGGGTACGCAGTATTTT
TRBV7-2,TRBJ2-5,15,.,.,CASSSLRYKGTEQYF,TGTGCCAGCAGCTCTCTTCGTTACAAGGGGACTGAGCAGTACTTC
TRBV7-2,TRBJ1-2,17,few,TRBD1,CASRAPGTGRLNYGYTF,TGTGCCAGCAGGGCCCCTGGGACAGGCCGACTTAACTATGGCTACACCTTC
TRBV6-2/TRBV6-3,TRBJ2-1,17,.,TRBD2,CASTRTGGGARDNEQFF,TGTGCCAGCACCAGGACTGGCGGGGGGGCCCGGGACAATGAGCAGTTCTTC
TRBV20-1,TRBJ1-5,14,few,.,CSATGLSSNQPQHF,TGCAGTGCCACAGGGCTTTCCAGCAATCAGCCCCAGCATTTT
TRBV28,TRBJ2-1,15,.,TRBD1,CASSLGQGASNEQFF,TGTGCCAGCAGTTTAGGGCAGGGGGCGTCAAATGAGCAGTTCTTC
TRBV27,TRBJ2-6,18,.,TRBD1,CASSSRTGGVSGANVLTF,TGTGCCAGCAGTTCCCGGACAGGGGGCGTGAGTGGGGCCAACGTCCTGACTTTC
TRBV7-2,TRBJ1-6,15,.,.,CASSLNAGLNSPLHF,TGTGCCAGCAGCTTAAATGCAGGGCTCAATTCACCCCTCCACTTT
TRBV5-6,TRBJ2-3,13,.,TRBD2,CAGLAYGTDTQYF,TGTGCCGGACTAGCTTACGGCACAGATACGCAGTATTTT
TRBV12-3/TRBV12-4,TRBJ2-3,15,once,.,CASSFMGPSTDTQYF,TGTGCCAGCAGTTTTATGGGGCCTAGCACAGATACGCAGTATTTT
TRBV24-1,TRBJ2-1,12,.,.,CATSEANNEQFF,TGTGCCACCAGCGAAGCAAACAATGAGCAGTTCTTC
TRBV29-1,TRBJ2-7,15,.,TRBD1,CGVGNVRGQGFEQYF,TGCGGCGTTGGAAATGTGAGGGGACAGGGGTTCGAGCAGTACTTC
TRBV5-1,TRBJ2-3,14,.,.,CASRGENLGGTQYF,TGCGCCAGCAGGGGGGAAAATCTCGGCGGTACGCAGTATTTT
TRBV20-1,TRBJ2-5,16,.,TRBD2,CSASSTSGGTQETQYF,TGCAGTGCTAGCTCGACTAGCGGGGGGACCCAAGAGACCCAGTACTTC
TRBV7-2,TRBJ2-1,16,.,TRBD2,CASSLRALAGGNEQFF,TGTGCCAGCAGCTTAAGGGCCCTAGCGGGGGGGAATGAGCAGTTCTTC
TRBV20-1,TRBJ2-3,14,.,TRBD1,CSARATGSTDTQYF,TGCAGTGCTAGGGCGACAGGGAGCACAGATACGCAGTATTTT
TRBV4-3,TRBJ1-5,15,.,.,CASSQDPDQGQPQHF,TGCGCCAGCAGCCAAGATCCCGATCAGGGCCAGCCCCAGCATTTT
TRBV7-3,TRBJ2-5,17,.,TRBD2,CASSLLPSGGREETQYF,TGTGCCAGCAGCTTACTTCCTAGCGGGGGCCGGGAAGAGACCCAGTACTTC
TRBV5-1,TRBJ2-7,15,.,TRBD1,CASSLVGQIYEEQYF,TGCGCCAGCAGCTTGGTGGGACAGATCTACGAAGAGCAGTACTTC
TRBV27,TRBJ2-1,16,few,TRBD2,CASSLERGAYFNEQFF,TGTGCCAGCAGTTTGGAGCGGGGGGCCTATTTCAATGAGCAGTTCTTC
TRBV6-5,TRBJ2-1,15,.,TRBD2,CASRKAAGGVNEQFF,TGTGCCAGCCGTAAAGCGGCGGGGGGTGTCAATGAGCAGTTCTTC
TRBV6-1,TRBJ2-7,15,.,TRBD1,CASRQGTGGVDEQYF,TGTGCCAGCAGGCAAGGGACAGGGGGCGTGGACGAGCAGTACTTC
TRBV7-6,TRBJ2-3,16,few,TRBD1,CASSLESITGAGTQYF,TGTGCCAGCAGCTTAGAGAGTATAACAGGGGCCGGTACGCAGTATTTT
TRBV12-3/TRBV12-4,TRBJ1-1,14,once,.,CASTTTGLSTEAFF,TGTGCCAGCACCACGACAGGACTAAGCACTGAAGCTTTCTTT
TRBV20-1,TRBJ2-5,14,.,.,CSARTGTSQETQYF,TGCAGTGCTAGAACCGGGACATCGCAAGAGACCCAGTACTTC
TRBV20-1,TRBJ2-5,16,few,.,CSASRRGWGKQETQYF,TGCAGTGCTAGTCGACGGGGGTGGGGGAAACAAGAGACCCAGTACTTC
TRBV20-1,TRBJ2-7,14,.,TRBD2,CSAPSSGFYNEQYF,TGCAGTGCGCCCTCTAGCGGATTCTACAATGAGCAGTACTTC